The 27 T cell receptor beta chains listed next were all sequenced from one sample in a study of T cell changes during pregnancy in multiple sclerosis. Here immunoSEQ multiplex PCR was the method, and the copy in TCRdb shows in-frame clones only, minus some. Of some 81,000 clones in the sample, over 75% were seen once. Sequences were derived from peripheral blood, sampled before pregnancy. These TCRs come from a female donor with multiple sclerosis, enrolled in a pregnancy study.

The chain employs TRBV11-2 and TRBJ1-2; no clear D gene. CDR1 and CDR2 (germline): SGHAT, FQNNGV. CDR3 length equals 15 residues. Between the trimmed V and J ends, which lost 0 bases and 4 bases, there was a span of 12 bases. The CDR3 loop reads CASSLDEASFYGYTF. The CDR3 DNA reads TGTGCCAGCAGCTTAGATGAGGCTTCCTTCTATGGCTACACCTTC.

The J gene is TRBJ2-1, the V gene TRBV10-3, with D possibly being TRBD1 (6 bases). V lost 2 bases and J lost 0, with 8 bases in between. Per the germline V gene, CDR1 is ENHRY and CDR2 is SYGVKD. CDR3 size: 15 residues. The CDR3 coding sequence is TGTGCCATCAGTGAGAGCAGGGGCTCCTACAATGAGCAGTTCTTC. Translating it yields CAISESRGSYNEQFF.

This clone was seen a single time. The genes are TRBV7-3 and TRBJ2-1; TRBD2 matches 10 bases. With V trimmed by 1 base and J by 7 bases, 7 bases remained unmatched. CDR3 length: 16 amino acids. Germline loops: CDR1 SGHTA, CDR2 FQGTGA. Here the CDR3 DNA reads TGTGCCAGCAGCTTAAGCCACACTAGCGGGGTGAATGAGCAGTTCTTC. It encodes CASSLSHTSGVNEQFF.

In the case of this clone: Given a much more abundant clone one base away, this may be a read error. The sample has other DNA sequences that encode this CDR3 too. The rearrangement uses TRBV7-9 and TRBJ1-5; 9 bases match TRBD1. After removal of 1 base from V and 2 bases from J, the junction contained 0 bases not matched to a gene. This CDR3 is built from 15 residues. Germline CDR1 is SEHNR and CDR2 is FQNEAQ (reference sequence). CDR3 protein: CASSLGDRGNQPQHF. The CDR3, as DNA: TGTGCCAGCAGCTTAGGGGACAGGGGCAATCAGCCCCAGCATTTT.

The chain couples TRBV29-1 to TRBJ1-1; the D gene is possibly TRBD1 (6 bases). Per germline, CDR1 SQVTM and CDR2 ANQGSEA. V gave up 3 bases and J gave up 0 bases, with 8 bases separating them. CDR3 length: 13 amino acids. CDR3 sequence reads: CSVEGDMNTEAFF. The CDR3 DNA reads as TGCAGCGTTGAGGGGGACATGAACACTGAAGCTTTCTTT.

With regard to this clone: Within the sample, other DNA sequences also encode this same CDR3. The V gene is TRBV7-3, the J gene TRBJ1-1; TRBD1 aligns across 7 bases. The CDR3 extends over 14 amino acids. Trimming at V came to 0 bases and at J to 3 bases, leaving 1 base not matched to a gene. Germline values: CDR1 SGHTA, CDR2 FQGTGA. In DNA form, the CDR3 reads TGTGCCAGCAGCTTAACCGGGACAGACACTGAAGCTTTCTTT. Amino acids: CASSLTGTDTEAFF. The full variable domain, with the rest looked up from reference TRBV7-3 and TRBJ1-1, is GAGVSQTPSNKVTEKGKYVELRCDPISGHTALYWYRQSLGQGPEFLIYFQGTGAADDSGLPNDRFFAVRPEGSVSTLKIQRTERGDSAVYLCASSLTGTDTEAFFGQGTRLTVV.

This chain connects TRBV2 to TRBJ1-1; the D gene is possibly TRBD1 (6 bases). Trimming cost V 3 bases and J 9 bases, with 11 bases left between them. Germline CDR1 SNHLY, CDR2 FYNNEI. CDR3 length equals 12 residues. The CDR3 sequence is CASSDRDNKAFF. CDR3 DNA sequence: TGTGCCAGCAGTGACCGGGACAACAAAGCTTTCTTT.

The J gene is TRBJ1-1, the V gene TRBV6-1; 8 bases line up with TRBD1. J lost 1 base, V lost 2 bases, and 3 bases had no gene match. The CDR3 has 15 amino acids. Germline CDR1 is MNHNS and CDR2 is SASEGT. CDR3 DNA: TGTGCCAGCAGTGAAAACAGGGGGAGGAACACTGAAGCTTTCTTT. Its translation: CASSENRGRNTEAFF.

V is TRBV4-2 and J is TRBJ2-1; maybe TRBD1 (5 bases). The CDR3 contains 13 residues. The germline V gene has CDR1 LGHNA and CDR2 YNFKEQ. Trimming took 0 bases from V and 12 from J, leaving 12 bases between them. The CDR3 here is CASSQDPGQRQFF. In nucleotides, the CDR3 is TGTGCCAGCAGCCAAGATCCCGGACAAAGGCAGTTCTTC.

The chain joins TRBV4-3 to TRBJ2-7, with 7 bases identical to TRBD1. This CDR3 comprises 15 residues. Per germline, CDR1 LGHNA and CDR2 YSLEER. Unmatched junction bases numbered 10, after V lost 6 bases and J lost 2 bases. The CDR3 sequence: CASRLHRGRPYEQYF. As DNA, the CDR3 is TGCGCCAGCAGACTACACAGGGGCCGTCCCTACGAGCAGTACTTC.

This clone was counted a single time. J is TRBJ1-6 and V is TRBV19, with unresolved D. The CDR3 is made up of 14 amino acids. V lost 3 bases and J 12 bases, leaving 15 bases between the germline ends. CDR1 is LNHDA, CDR2 SQIVND, per germline (reference sequence). CDR3 bases: TGTGCCAGTAGTATTTTGCGCGGGGAGGGACCCCTCCACTTT. This translates into CASSILRGEGPLHF.

This chain uses TRBV6-1 with TRBJ2-7; 8 bases agree with TRBD2. V lost 2 bases and J lost 9; bases outside the gene matches: 15. The germline gives CDR1 MNHNS, CDR2 SASEGT. The CDR3 is made up of 16 amino acids. CDR3 residues: CASSEPSDGGGSRQYF. CDR3 in DNA: TGTGCCAGCAGTGAACCCTCTGACGGGGGGGGGTCTAGGCAGTACTTC.

This clone was observed once. The chain's CDR3 is CASSEGHRIYEQYF. In DNA, the CDR3 is TGCGCCAGCAGCGAGGGACACCGGATTTACGAGCAGTACTTC. The chain employs TRBV23-1 and TRBJ2-7; D possibly corresponds to TRBD1 (6 bases). TRBV23-1 carries the ORF label, with uncertain function. This CDR3 is built from 14 residues. V lost 6 bases and J lost 4, with 16 bases in between.

This chain uses TRBV30 with TRBJ1-3, with D tentatively TRBD1 (5 bases). CDR1 is GTSNPN, CDR2 SVGIG, per germline (reference sequence). This CDR3 is 13 amino acids long. Trimming removed 2 bases at V and 7 bases at J, with 12 bases between. In DNA form, the CDR3 reads TGTGCCTGGAGTCCGGGGGATGCCAACACCATATATTTT. Protein product: CAWSPGDANTIYF.

The chain combines TRBV5-1 with TRBJ1-1, with a possible D match to TRBD1 (6 bases). The CDR3 spans 14 residues. V was shortened by 8 bases and J by 5 bases, with 19 bases between the two germline ends. Germline lookup yields CDR1 SGHRS and CDR2 YFSETQ. The CDR3 DNA reads TGCGCCAGTCAACAGGGAAGCGGGAGGACTGAAGCTTTCTTT. This translates into CASQQGSGRTEAFF. Filled out from reference TRBV5-1 and TRBJ1-1, the complete variable domain reads KAGVTQTPRYLIKTRGQQVTLSCSPISGHRSVSWYQQTPGQGLQFLFEYFSETQRNKGNFPGRFSGRQFSNSRSEMNVSTLELGDSALYLCASQQGSGRTEAFFGQGTRLTVV.

The chain is built from TRBV4-1 and TRBJ1-2; a weak D match, TRBD1 (6 bases). The V end was cut by 1 base, the J end by 8 bases, with 17 bases between. The germline V gene encodes CDR1 MGHRA and CDR2 YSYEKL. CDR3 size: 15 residues. This CDR3 is CASSQVRGGLGGYTF. The CDR3 DNA is TGCGCCAGCAGCCAAGTGCGCGGGGGCCTCGGGGGCTACACCTTC.

J is TRBJ1-4 and V is TRBV2; D may be TRBD1 (5 bases). The CDR3 spans 13 residues. Germline loops: CDR1 SNHLY, CDR2 FYNNEI. V lost 8 bases and J 10 bases, leaving 17 bases between the germline ends. CDR3 DNA sequence: TGTGCCAGCGAACGGCTGGCGGGGGGAAAACTGTTTTTT. It yields the protein CASERLAGGKLFF.

The gene calls are TRBV4-1 and TRBJ1-6; 9 nucleotides line up with TRBD1. Germline CDR1 is MGHRA and CDR2 is YSYEKL. Germline trimming cut 1 base from V and 10 bases from J; bases unmatched to any gene: 5. The CDR3 has 15 amino acids. The CDR3 here is CASSQVWTGASPLHF. In DNA, the CDR3 is TGCGCCAGCAGCCAAGTATGGACAGGGGCCTCACCCCTCCACTTT.

The chain uses TRBV4-2 and TRBJ1-3, with a tentative D call TRBD1 (5 bases). V lost 4 bases to trimming and J lost 0 bases, with 10 bases between them. The V gene's germline CDR1 is LGHNA and CDR2 YNFKEQ. This CDR3 is 15 amino acids long. The CDR3 coding sequence is TGTGCCAGCAGCCCCCTACAGGTCTCTGGAAACACCATATATTTT. Its protein is CASSPLQVSGNTIYF.

The CDR3 DNA reads TGTGCCAGCAGCCCAAAGATACAGGGGAACACTGAAGCTTTCTTT. Translating gives CASSPKIQGNTEAFF. This chain links TRBV11-2 with TRBJ1-1; a possible D gene is TRBD1 (6 bases). Trimming removed 5 bases at V and 1 base at J, with 14 bases between. This CDR3 comprises 15 residues. The germline gives CDR1 SGHAT, CDR2 FQNNGV.

With respect to this clone: One end of the junction is discordant with germline, which a read error may explain. The V and J genes are TRBV5-1 and TRBJ1-5; maybe TRBD1 (5 bases). The germline V gene encodes CDR1 SGHRS and CDR2 YFSETQ. The CDR3 totals 11 residues. CDR3 DNA sequence: TGCGCCAGCAGAGGGGCGGGGAATAGGTATTTT. Amino acid sequence: CASRGAGNRYF.

The V call is TRBV9, the J call TRBJ1-6; TRBD1 aligns across 7 bases. The CDR3 totals 13 residues. Germline V gene sequence: CDR1 SGDLS, CDR2 YYNGEE. V lost 7 bases, J lost 6 bases, and 4 bases stayed unmatched. The CDR3 spells CASGDSANSPLHF. CDR3 coding DNA: TGTGCCAGCGGGGACAGCGCTAATTCACCCCTCCACTTT.

The chain joins TRBV19 to TRBJ2-2; a possible D gene is TRBD2 (6 bases). Trimming removed 9 bases at V and 6 bases at J, with 17 bases between. The CDR3 is 14 residues long. Per the germline V gene, CDR1 is LNHDA and CDR2 is SQIVND (reference sequence). The CDR3 DNA is TGTGCCAGCGGAGCGGGCCAGATGGCCGGGGAGCTGTTTTTT. Translating it yields CASGAGQMAGELFF.

The chain carries TRBV5-4 and TRBJ1-1, with TRBD1 as a possible D gene (6 bases). Germline lookup yields CDR1 SGHNT and CDR2 YYREEE (reference sequence). The length of the CDR3 is 13 residues. The V gene lost 2 bases and the J gene lost 5 bases, with 10 bases spanning the gap. Written as DNA, the CDR3 is TGTGCCAGCAGCTTTCGACAGGAGACTGAAGCTTTCTTT. Protein sequence: CASSFRQETEAFF.

This clone was picked up one time. The gene calls are TRBV5-8 and TRBJ1-5; 8 nucleotides line up with TRBD1. Unmatched junction bases numbered 13, after V lost 2 bases and J lost 6 bases. The germline V gene has CDR1 SGHTS and CDR2 YDEGEE. CDR3 length equals 17 residues. CDR3: CASSFFGRTGMGQPQHF. In nucleotides, the CDR3 is TGTGCCAGCAGCTTCTTCGGGAGGACAGGGATGGGTCAGCCCCAGCATTTT. Full variable domain (rest looked up from reference TRBV5-8 and TRBJ1-5): EAGVTQSPTHLIKTRGQQATLRCSPISGHTSVYWYQQALGLGLQFLLWYDEGEERNRGNFPPRFSGRQFPNYSSELNVNALELEDSALYLCASSFFGRTGMGQPQHFGDGTRLSIL.

This clone appeared a few times. V gene TRBV5-1 combines with J gene TRBJ1-1; D gene ambiguous. The length of the CDR3 is 14 residues. Germline V gives CDR1 SGHRS, CDR2 YFSETQ. Trimming cost V 5 bases and J 5 bases, with 16 bases left between them. The CDR3 coding sequence is TGCGCCAGCAGTGCCCTTGGGAGAGGAACTGAAGCTTTCTTT. Translated, it gives CASSALGRGTEAFF.

V is TRBV19 and J is TRBJ2-7; 8 bases map to TRBD1. Germline CDR1 and CDR2: LNHDA and SQIVND (reference sequence). J was trimmed by 0 bases and V by 4 bases; bases with no gene match: 17. CDR3 length equals 19 residues. The CDR3 nucleotides are TGTGCCAGTAGTAGGCACTGGGACAGGTCTATTGGAAGCTCCTACGAGCAGTACTTC. It encodes CASSRHWDRSIGSSYEQYF.